This TCR beta chain was sequenced for a study of T cells in Graves' hyperthyroidism and ophthalmopathy. Study-wide context: Before treatment of any kind, peripheral blood was taken at initial diagnosis.

V was clipped by 5 bases and J by 4 bases, with 21 bases between them. Per the germline V gene, CDR1 is DFQATT and CDR2 is SNEGSKA (reference sequence). The CDR3 consists of 16 residues. The investigators amplified TCR beta CDR3 regions from RNA transcripts. HTBI primers were the set used in a first-round RT-PCR of the TCR CDR3. TCRdb reanalysed the multiplex PCR reads using MiXCR and keeps one entry per CDR3 protein. Among around 300,000 distinct CDR3 sequences listed, approximately 13% were seen once. The clonotype was recovered from a woman aged 40 to 49 with Graves' hyperthyroidism. The V call is TRBV20-1, the J call TRBJ2-1; D is perhaps TRBD1 (6 bases). Sequenced material: blood. The CDR3 DNA sequence: TGCAGTGCTGGACCTAGCATGGGGGCGCGGTACAATGAGCAGTTCTTC. Its protein product is CSAGPSMGARYNEQFF.